These 25 T cell receptor beta chains originate from one sample sequenced in a study of quantifying T cell responses using KT2 cells. The wider study: cDNA was made from DNase-treated RNA using alpha and beta constant primers.

Each cDNA got a UMI-containing oligo ligated at its 3' end. The first PCR ran roughly 4 cycles with an equimolar RC1.1 and RC1.2 beta primer mix. MiXCR, run by TCRdb on the UMI-ligation and nested PCR reads, gives a single entry per CDR3 protein. This sample has 40,000 to 50,000 distinct CDR3 sequences; about a sixth occur once, and the top ten carry 40% to 55%. What was sequenced was PBMCs spiked with cells of the T cell clone KT2. The receptors originated from a human donor.

In this sample, this clonotype turned up a few times. The rearrangement links TRBV20-1 to TRBJ1-2; TRBD1 matches 7 bases. J was trimmed by 8 bases and V by 3 bases; bases with no gene match: 6. Germline assignment: CDR1 DFQATT and CDR2 SNEGSKA (reference sequence). The CDR3 consists of 12 residues. The CDR3 DNA sequence: TGCAGTGCTAGTGTGACAGGGTCCGGCTACACCTTC. The encoded protein is CSASVTGSGYTF.

In its sample, this clonotype was seen many times. The chain is built from TRBV20-1 and TRBJ2-3, with D hard to call. Germline V gene data show CDR1 as DFQATT and CDR2 as SNEGSKA (reference sequence). The length of the CDR3 is 14 residues. Trimming cost V 3 bases and J 3 bases, with 13 bases left between them. CDR3 sequence reads: CSASRSPGTDTQYF. The CDR3 DNA follows: TGCAGTGCTAGCCGAAGCCCCGGGACAGATACGCAGTATTTT.

Only a few counts were recorded for this clonotype. The V gene is TRBV25-1, the J gene TRBJ1-2; D call uncertain. V lost 3 bases and J lost 7, with 3 bases in between. The germline gives CDR1 MGHDK, CDR2 SYGVNS. This CDR3 has 10 amino acids. As DNA, the CDR3 is TGTGCCAGCAGTGAGTCTGGCTACACCTTC. It encodes CASSESGYTF.

V and J are TRBV7-6 and TRBJ2-1, with TRBD1 matching over 9 bases. CDR3 length equals 16 residues. V lost 0 bases and J lost 4; bases outside the gene matches: 4. Looked up from germline, CDR1 is SGHVS and CDR2 is FNYEAQ. DNA of the CDR3: TGTGCCAGCAGCTTAGCACAGGGGGCAGGTTACAATGAGCAGTTCTTC. It yields the protein CASSLAQGAGYNEQFF. The full variable domain, completed using reference TRBV7-6 and TRBJ2-1, is GAGVSQSPRYKVTKRGQDVALRCDPISGHVSLYWYRQALGQGPEFLTYFNYEAQQDKSGLPNDRFSAERPEGSISTLTIQRTEQRDSAMYRCASSLAQGAGYNEQFFGPGTRLTVL.

CDR3 residues: CAWSVGQGDQPQHF. The CDR3 DNA reads as TGTGCCTGGAGTGTAGGGCAGGGTGATCAGCCCCAGCATTTT. This rearrangement joins TRBV30 to TRBJ1-5, with TRBD1 as a possible D gene (5 bases). The length of the CDR3 is 14 residues. V was shortened by 0 bases and J by 5 bases, with 11 bases between the two germline ends. Germline lookup yields CDR1 GTSNPN and CDR2 SVGIG (reference sequence).

This clonotype occurred many times. The V gene is TRBV6-5, the J gene TRBJ2-4; 7 nucleotides align to TRBD2. Germline V gives CDR1 MNHEY, CDR2 SVGAGI. V lost 8 bases and J lost 0; bases outside the gene matches: 7. This CDR3 has 15 residues. This CDR3 is CASSPGGLAKNIQYF. The CDR3 nucleotides are TGTGCCAGCTCCCCCGGGGGGTTAGCCAAAAACATTCAGTACTTC.

The chain is built from TRBV29-1 and TRBJ2-5; D remains unclear. Germline V gene data show CDR1 as SQVTM and CDR2 as ANQGSEA. Trimming cost V 0 bases and J 2 bases, with 1 base left between them. This CDR3 comprises 11 residues. CDR3 DNA sequence: TGCAGCGTTGAAGATCAAGAGACCCAGTACTTC. As protein: CSVEDQETQYF. Filled out from reference TRBV29-1 and TRBJ2-5, the complete variable domain reads SAVISQKPSRDICQRGTSLTIQCQVDSQVTMMFWYRQQPGQSLTLIATANQGSEATYESGFVIDKFPISRPNLTFSTLTVSNMSPEDSSIYLCSVEDQETQYFGPGTRLLVL.

The genes are TRBV3-1 and TRBJ2-1, with 10 bases aligning to TRBD2. This CDR3 region has 15 residues. CDR1 and CDR2 from the germline V gene are LGHDT and YNNKEL (reference sequence). The V segment lost 4 bases and the J segment 6 bases; nucleotides outside the gene matches: 6. CDR3 in amino acids: CASSPRAGGGNEQFF. DNA of the CDR3: TGTGCCAGCAGCCCCCGAGCGGGAGGGGGCAATGAGCAGTTCTTC.

This chain connects TRBV7-9 to TRBJ2-7; 10 bases match TRBD2. Germline CDR1 SEHNR, CDR2 FQNEAQ (reference sequence). There are 18 residues in the CDR3. V trimming: 2 bases; J trimming: 3 bases; junction bases outside the gene matches: 13. CDR3 bases: TGTGCCAGCAGCTTAAGCGGGACTAGCGTCTTGGAAAGCTACGAGCAGTACTTC. This translates into CASSLSGTSVLESYEQYF.

The rearrangement joins TRBV2 to TRBJ1-2, with 7 positions matching TRBD1. CDR1 is SNHLY, CDR2 FYNNEI, per germline. The CDR3 covers 14 residues. Unmatched junction bases numbered 6, after V lost 6 bases and J lost 2 bases. The CDR3 region is CASSIGTVNYGYTF. As DNA, the CDR3 is TGTGCCAGCAGCATCGGGACAGTCAACTATGGCTACACCTTC.

This clonotype was counted many times. This chain links TRBV24-1 with TRBJ1-2; D ambiguous. Germline-derived CDR1 and CDR2 are KGHDR and SFDVKD. Between the trimmed V and J ends, which lost 5 bases and 8 bases, there was a span of 11 bases. CDR3 length: 12 amino acids. The CDR3 here is CATSGGFGGYTF. For the CDR3, the DNA is TGTGCCACCAGTGGAGGGTTTGGGGGCTACACCTTC.

The rearrangement joins TRBV20-1 to TRBJ2-3; 16 bases align to TRBD2. Germline assignment: CDR1 DFQATT and CDR2 SNEGSKA (reference sequence). The CDR3 consists of 17 residues. The junction had 7 bases not matched to a gene; V was cut back by 2 bases and J by 5 bases. CDR3 sequence reads: CSARLPGLAGGRDTQYF. The CDR3 DNA is TGCAGTGCTAGACTCCCGGGACTAGCGGGAGGGCGAGATACGCAGTATTTT.

This sequence joins TRBV7-9 and TRBJ2-1; D possibly uses TRBD1 or TRBD2 (5 bases each). V was shortened by 5 bases and J by 4 bases, with 12 bases between the two germline ends. This CDR3 is built from 14 residues. Germline V gene data show CDR1 as SEHNR and CDR2 as FQNEAQ (reference sequence). In DNA, the CDR3 is TGTGCCAGCAGCCCGACGGGGACGTACAATGAGCAGTTCTTC. Its translation: CASSPTGTYNEQFF.

The sample holds many counts of this clonotype. The chain combines TRBV29-1 with TRBJ1-1; 7 bases are shared with TRBD1. With V trimmed by 7 bases and J by 2 bases, 7 bases remained unmatched. The CDR3 totals 13 residues. CDR1 is SQVTM, CDR2 ANQGSEA, per germline. CDR3 coding DNA: TGCAGCGGCGTGACAGGGACCAACACTGAAGCTTTCTTT. It yields the protein CSGVTGTNTEAFF.

The chain is built from TRBV4-1 and TRBJ2-5; D gene uncertain. The CDR3 consists of 15 residues. The germline V gene encodes CDR1 MGHRA and CDR2 YSYEKL. Deletions cut 0 bases from V and 2 bases from J, with 10 bases between. The CDR3 here is CASSQEGNGQETQYF. The CDR3 nucleotides are TGCGCCAGCAGCCAAGAGGGCAACGGGCAAGAGACCCAGTACTTC.

This clonotype has more than one count but fewer than ten. The V and J genes are TRBV7-2 and TRBJ2-3; perhaps TRBD2 as D (6 bases). Germline CDR1 and CDR2: SGHTA and FQGNSA. The ends were cut back, 6 bases at V and 3 bases at J, with 16 bases in the middle. The CDR3 has 15 amino acids. As DNA, the CDR3 is TGTGCCAGCAGTTCGAGGGGAGGCTTGACAGATACGCAGTATTTT. It encodes CASSSRGGLTDTQYF.

The rearrangement links TRBV10-2 to TRBJ2-4; D is ambiguous. The CDR3 is 15 residues long. Germline CDR1 is WSHSY and CDR2 is SAAADI. The V end was cut by 8 bases, the J end by 1 base, with 15 bases between. This CDR3 reads CASSSGYGAKNIQYF. The CDR3 nucleotides read TGCGCCAGCTCCTCCGGGTATGGGGCCAAAAACATTCAGTACTTC.

The chain is built from TRBV9 and TRBJ1-6; no clear D. V was pared by 3 bases and J by 7 bases, with 11 bases between. The V gene's germline CDR1 is SGDLS and CDR2 YYNGEE. The CDR3 has 14 amino acids. DNA for the CDR3: TGTGCCAGCAGCGCCGACGGGCTGAATTCACCCCTCCACTTT. It specifies CASSADGLNSPLHF.

This clonotype has more than one count but fewer than ten. The chain combines TRBV20-1 with TRBJ1-1; no firm D call. CDR3 length equals 14 residues. The V end was cut by 2 bases, the J end by 1 base, with 11 bases between. Germline V lookup: CDR1 DFQATT, CDR2 SNEGSKA (reference sequence). CDR3 in DNA: TGCAGTGCTAGATTTCCGGGGTCGAACACTGAAGCTTTCTTT. It encodes CSARFPGSNTEAFF.

The table lists this clonotype with a few counts. The chain recombines TRBV7-6 with TRBJ2-7, with TRBD2 as a possible D gene (5 bases). Between the trimmed V and J ends, which lost 4 bases and 2 bases, there was a span of 18 bases. The CDR3 sequence is 16 residues long. Germline V gene data show CDR1 as SGHVS and CDR2 as FNYEAQ. The CDR3 DNA sequence: TGTGCCAGCAGCTCAAGGACTGATCCTGATCCCTACGAGCAGTACTTC. Translated: CASSSRTDPDPYEQYF.

This clonotype has a count of ten or more. This chain joins TRBV28 and TRBJ2-7; no firm D call. V was clipped by 5 bases and J by 2 bases, with 7 bases between them. The CDR3 covers 12 residues. Per germline, CDR1 MDHEN and CDR2 SYDVKM. The CDR3 DNA follows: TGTGCCAGCAGTCACCTCCCCTACGAGCAGTACTTC. It encodes CASSHLPYEQYF.

The rearrangement uses TRBV6-6 and TRBJ1-6; 7 bases match TRBD1. Trimming at V came to 11 bases and at J to 5 bases, leaving 9 bases not matched to a gene. This CDR3 is built from 14 residues. CDR1 is MNHNY and CDR2 is SVGAGI in the germline V gene (reference sequence). The CDR3 here is CAHREGADNSPLHF. The DNA for the CDR3 is TGTGCCCACAGGGAGGGGGCGGATAATTCACCCCTCCACTTT.

The table lists this clonotype with many counts. This rearrangement joins TRBV5-4 to TRBJ2-5; TRBD2 is a possible D gene (6 bases). V lost 4 bases and J lost 4, with 14 bases in between. Germline loops: CDR1 SGHNT, CDR2 YYREEE (reference sequence). The CDR3 contains 14 residues. The CDR3 sequence: CASSLAVGGETQYF. The CDR3 nucleotides are TGTGCCAGCAGCCTGGCCGTCGGGGGAGAGACCCAGTACTTC.

A few counts support this clonotype. The chain couples TRBV11-2 to TRBJ1-1, with D unclear. V shed 5 bases and J shed 1 base, with 14 bases lying between them. Germline lookup yields CDR1 SGHAT and CDR2 FQNNGV. CDR3 length equals 15 residues. The CDR3 reads CASSRNMLGNTEAFF. The CDR3 region has the DNA TGTGCCAGCAGCCGCAACATGTTGGGGAACACTGAAGCTTTCTTT.

V gene TRBV3-1 combines with J gene TRBJ2-7, with D possibly TRBD2 on 5 matching bases. From germline, CDR1 is LGHDT and CDR2 YNNKEL (reference sequence). V lost 4 bases, J lost 5 bases, and 15 bases lay in between. The CDR3 consists of 14 residues. CDR3 loop: CASSPPAGLDEQYF. CDR3 DNA sequence: TGTGCCAGCAGCCCTCCTGCAGGACTGGACGAGCAGTACTTC.